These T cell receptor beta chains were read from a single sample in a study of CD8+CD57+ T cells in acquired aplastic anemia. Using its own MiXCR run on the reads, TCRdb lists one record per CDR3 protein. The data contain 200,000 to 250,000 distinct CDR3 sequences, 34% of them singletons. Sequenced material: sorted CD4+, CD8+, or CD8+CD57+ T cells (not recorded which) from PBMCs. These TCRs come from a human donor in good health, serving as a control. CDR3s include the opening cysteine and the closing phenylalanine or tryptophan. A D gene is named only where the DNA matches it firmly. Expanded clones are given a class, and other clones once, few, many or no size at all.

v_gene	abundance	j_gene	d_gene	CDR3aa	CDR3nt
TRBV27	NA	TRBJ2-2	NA	CASQGPNTGELFF	TGTGCCAGTCAGGGCCCGAACACCGGGGAGCTGTTTTTT
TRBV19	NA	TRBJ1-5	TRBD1	CAGSRPGQGARQPQHF	TGTGCCGGTAGTAGACCGGGACAGGGGGCGCGTCAGCCCCAGCATTTT
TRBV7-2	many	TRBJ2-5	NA	CASRRGAGETQYF	TGTGCCAGCAGACGGGGGGCCGGTGAGACCCAGTACTTC
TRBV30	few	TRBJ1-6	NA	CAWSVLPAEVGYNSPLHF	TGTGCCTGGAGTGTACTCCCCGCGGAAGTCGGATATAATTCACCCCTCCACTTT
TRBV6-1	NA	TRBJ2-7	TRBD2	CASVDGLAAYEQYF	TGTGCCAGCGTGGATGGACTAGCGGCCTACGAGCAGTACTTC
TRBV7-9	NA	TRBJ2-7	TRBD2	CASGTSWAYEQYF	TGTGCCAGCGGGACTAGCTGGGCCTACGAGCAGTACTTC
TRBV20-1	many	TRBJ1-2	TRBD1	CSATGQTSYGYTF	TGCAGTGCCACGGGACAGACAAGCTATGGCTACACCTTC
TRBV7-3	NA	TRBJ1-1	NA	CASSTYREDTEAFF	TGTGCCAGCAGCACCTACAGGGAAGACACTGAAGCTTTCTTT
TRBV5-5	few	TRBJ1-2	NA	CASSLVGGVNYGYTF	TGTGCCAGCAGCTTGGTGGGGGGCGTCAACTATGGCTACACCTTC
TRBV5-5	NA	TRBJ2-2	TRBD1	CASSGRQGAGGELFF	TGTGCCAGCAGCGGACGACAGGGGGCAGGCGGGGAGCTGTTTTTT
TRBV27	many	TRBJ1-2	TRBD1	CASRATGSGYGYTF	TGTGCCAGCAGAGCGACAGGGTCGGGCTATGGCTACACCTTC
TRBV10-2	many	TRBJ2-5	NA	CASSETVYQETQYF	TGCGCCAGCAGTGAGACAGTTTACCAAGAGACCCAGTACTTC
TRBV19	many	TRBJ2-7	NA	CASCVTGSAEQYF	TGTGCCAGTTGCGTTACAGGGTCCGCCGAGCAGTACTTC
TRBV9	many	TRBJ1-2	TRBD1	CASSSGGGNYGYTF	TGTGCCAGCAGCTCAGGGGGTGGGAACTATGGCTACACCTTC
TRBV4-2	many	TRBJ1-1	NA	CASSQVLNTEAFF	TGTGCCAGCAGCCAAGTCTTGAACACTGAAGCTTTCTTT
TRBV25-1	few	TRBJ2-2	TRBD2	CASSGLAGGTGELFF	TGTGCCAGCAGTGGGCTAGCGGGAGGGACCGGGGAGCTGTTTTTT
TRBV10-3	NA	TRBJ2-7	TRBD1	CATIEPRTGGYEQYF	TGTGCCACCATTGAGCCCCGGACAGGTGGCTACGAGCAGTACTTC
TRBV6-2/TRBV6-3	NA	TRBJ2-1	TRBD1	CASTGGAYNEQFF	TGTGCCAGTACAGGGGGCGCCTACAATGAGCAGTTCTTC
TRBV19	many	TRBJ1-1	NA	CASSIKGPVMSENTEAFF	TGTGCCAGTAGTATAAAAGGACCGGTGATGTCCGAGAACACTGAAGCTTTCTTT
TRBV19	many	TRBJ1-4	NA	CASSVRQVYRLNEKLFF	TGTGCCAGTAGTGTCAGACAGGTTTACAGATTGAATGAAAAACTGTTTTTT
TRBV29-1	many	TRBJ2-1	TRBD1	CSVQKGAASGRLSSEQFF	TGCAGCGTTCAAAAGGGGGCAGCCTCTGGCCGGTTGTCCAGTGAGCAGTTCTTC
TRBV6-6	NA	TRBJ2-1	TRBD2	CASQRGGLFNEQFF	TGTGCCAGCCAGCGGGGGGGCTTATTCAATGAGCAGTTCTTC
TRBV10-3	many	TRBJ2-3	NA	CATLAGQGGTDTQYF	TGTGCCACTCTAGCGGGACAGGGAGGCACAGATACGCAGTATTTT
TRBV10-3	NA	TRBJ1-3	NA	CAISEPNRGDGNTIYF	TGTGCCATCAGTGAGCCCAACCGAGGGGATGGAAACACCATATATTTT
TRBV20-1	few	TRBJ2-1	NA	CSARDFTGSSYNEQFF	TGCAGTGCTAGGGACTTTACGGGGAGCTCCTACAATGAGCAGTTCTTC
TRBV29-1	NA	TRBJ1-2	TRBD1	CSASAGGAVYGYTF	TGCAGCGCTTCTGCAGGGGGCGCGGTCTATGGCTACACCTTC
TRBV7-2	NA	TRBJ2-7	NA	CATAPGHRPNEQYF	TGTGCCACGGCTCCGGGACACCGGCCGAACGAGCAGTACTTC
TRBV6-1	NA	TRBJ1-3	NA	CATRWGEDPTIYF	TGTGCCACCAGGTGGGGGGAGGATCCCACCATATATTTT
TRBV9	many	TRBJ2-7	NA	CASSVPGRTRPYEQYF	TGTGCCAGCAGCGTACCCGGTCGGACGCGCCCATACGAGCAGTACTTC
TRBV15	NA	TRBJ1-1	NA	CATSSPSGENTEAFF	TGTGCCACCAGCAGTCCGTCGGGCGAGAACACTGAAGCTTTCTTT
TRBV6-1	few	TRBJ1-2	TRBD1	CASSGQDYYGYTF	TGTGCCAGCTCAGGACAGGACTACTATGGCTACACCTTC
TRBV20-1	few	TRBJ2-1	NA	CSATRGYEQFF	TGCAGTGCGACGAGGGGGTACGAGCAGTTCTTC
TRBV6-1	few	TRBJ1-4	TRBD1	CASIKDRTGANEKLFF	TGTGCCAGCATAAAGGACCGGACAGGGGCTAATGAAAAACTGTTTTTT
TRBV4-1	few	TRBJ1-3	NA	CASSQPPTAPASGNTIYF	TGCGCCAGCAGCCAACCCCCAACCGCCCCGGCTTCTGGAAACACCATATATTTT
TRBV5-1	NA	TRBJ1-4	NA	CASSFGATNEKLFF	TGCGCCAGCAGCTTCGGCGCAACTAATGAAAAACTGTTTTTT
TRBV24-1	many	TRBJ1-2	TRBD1	CATSDRQGDGYTF	TGTGCCACCAGTGACCGACAGGGAGATGGCTACACCTTC
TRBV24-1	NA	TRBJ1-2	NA	CATSDWGPNYGYTF	TGTGCCACCAGTGATTGGGGGCCCAACTATGGCTACACCTTC
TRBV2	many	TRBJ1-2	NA	CASNRQNYGYTF	TGTGCCAGCAACCGACAAAACTATGGCTACACCTTC
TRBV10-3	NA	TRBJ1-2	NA	CAISESIGDGYTF	TGTGCCATCAGTGAGTCGATTGGGGATGGCTACACCTTC
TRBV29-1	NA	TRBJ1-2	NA	CSVEDRVEIGYTF	TGCAGCGTTGAAGATCGGGTCGAAATCGGCTACACCTTC
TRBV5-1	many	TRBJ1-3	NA	CASSLGTDRNTIYF	TGCGCCAGCAGCTTGGGGACAGACCGAAACACCATATATTTT
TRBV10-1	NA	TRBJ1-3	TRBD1	CASRRGTGVNTIYF	TGCGCCAGCAGGAGAGGGACAGGGGTAAACACCATATATTTT
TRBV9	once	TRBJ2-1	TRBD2	CASSPAGGATYNEQFF	TGTGCCAGCAGCCCAGCCGGGGGGGCCACCTACAATGAGCAGTTCTTC
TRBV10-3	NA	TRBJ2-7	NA	CAISESGPRSYEQYF	TGTGCCATCAGTGAGTCAGGGCCCAGGTCCTACGAGCAGTACTTC
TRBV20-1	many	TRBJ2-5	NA	CSARDLFRQSQETQYF	TGCAGTGCTAGAGATCTTTTCCGACAGAGCCAAGAGACCCAGTACTTC
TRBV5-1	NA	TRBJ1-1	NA	CASGNTEAFF	TGCGCCAGCGGTAACACTGAAGCTTTCTTT
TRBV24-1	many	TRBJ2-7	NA	CATSGAGLEQYF	TGTGCCACCAGTGGGGCGGGATTGGAGCAGTACTTC
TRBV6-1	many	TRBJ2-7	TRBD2	CASTELAGGSYEQYF	TGTGCCAGCACCGAATTGGCGGGGGGGTCCTACGAGCAGTACTTC